One sample yielded the 2 T cell receptor beta chains listed below, sequenced in a study of Ad26.COV2.S vaccination and SARS-CoV-2 variants. Treatment denoted: around 19 received Ad26.COV2.S at low or high dose, single or two shots; 5 received placebo; per-sample allocation not given. The samples were gathered on day 63 after the first injection of vaccine or placebo. Sequencing was performed with immunoSEQ multiplex PCR; in TCRdb, only in-frame clones are kept and a portion is missing. The data hold about 320,000 clones, with roughly 90% observed a single time. Sample: peripheral blood, taken in a trial of Ad26.COV2.S vaccine versus placebo. Receptors originate from a person between 18 and 65 years old who received the Ad26.COV2.S COVID-19 vaccine or a placebo.

The chain has TRBV4-2 and TRBJ2-1, with 8 bases matching TRBD1. CDR1 is LGHNA, CDR2 YNFKEQ, per germline. J gave up 7 bases and V 4 bases, and 9 bases lay outside the gene matches. This CDR3 has 15 amino acids. CDR3 coding DNA: TGTGCCAGCAGCCTCCGGACAGGGACCGGGAATGAGCAGTTCTTC. Translation gives CASSLRTGTGNEQFF.

This clone is a singleton in its sample. V gene TRBV5-4 combines with J gene TRBJ2-1; TRBD2 agrees at 9 bases. The CDR3 is made up of 17 amino acids. Germline CDR1 reads SGHNT; CDR2 reads YYREEE (reference sequence). Trimming took 4 bases from V and 5 from J; bases not matched to a gene: 13. CDR3 loop: CASSRYSPSGTHNEQFF. The CDR3 DNA reads TGTGCCAGCAGCCGATATTCACCTAGCGGGACGCACAATGAGCAGTTCTTC. The full variable domain, its missing parts supplied by reference TRBV5-4 and TRBJ2-1, is ETGVTQSPTHLIKTRGQQVTLRCSSQSGHNTVSWYQQALGQGPQFIFQYYREEENGRGNFPPRFSGLQFPNYSSELNVNALELDDSALYLCASSRYSPSGTHNEQFFGPGTRLTVL.